The entry that follows covers one TCR beta chain sequence. The data originate from a study of cytomegalovirus exposure and HLA in healthy donors. This CDR3 is 16 amino acids long. V shed 0 bases and J shed 3 bases, with 12 bases lying between them. Per germline, CDR1 MNHNY and CDR2 SVGAGI (reference sequence). The study ran its PCR with 60 Vbeta and 13 Jbeta primers. Measured with immunoSEQ multiplex PCR; TCRdb has only the in-frame clones, and not every one. Of 120,000 or so clones in the sample, 70% to 85% are singletons; the top ten hold about 6%. Likely unrecorded immune exposures existed in these nominally healthy donors.

This sequence joins TRBV6-6 and TRBJ2-4, with D uncertain. This TCR derives from a man younger than 30 in good health and CMV-seropositive. Material: PBMCs. For the CDR3, the DNA is TGTGCCAGCAGTTACTCTGCACAAAGTTACAAAAACATTCAGTACTTC. It is translated as CASSYSAQSYKNIQYF.